Listed here are 5 T cell receptor beta chains from one sample, sequenced in a study of T cell responses to AZD1222 COVID-19 vaccine. Measured with immunoSEQ multiplex PCR; TCRdb has only the in-frame clones, and not every one. The sample holds 150,000 or so clones, around nine tenths seen once. The source material was peripheral blood, sampled on day 0 of AZD1222 vaccination. The receptor set was obtained from an adult in good health.

The V gene is TRBV3-1 (or the pseudogene TRBV3-2), the J gene TRBJ2-7, with D perhaps being TRBD1 or TRBD2 (6 bases each). CDR1 is LGHDT and CDR2 is YNNKEL in the germline V gene (reference sequence). Trimming removed 4 bases at V and 6 bases at J, with 25 bases between. The CDR3 has 17 amino acids. The CDR3, as DNA: TGTGCCAGCAGCCGTGCATCCGACGTTACGGGGGCCGGCGAGCAGTACTTC. Protein sequence: CASSRASDVTGAGEQYF.

The J gene is TRBJ2-2, the V gene TRBV28; maybe TRBD2 (6 bases). The V end lost 7 bases, the J end lost 7 bases, and 13 bases lay between the germline ends. CDR3 length: 13 residues. Germline CDR1 and CDR2: MDHEN and SYDVKM. The DNA of the CDR3 is TGTGCCAGCACCGAAAGCGGGTTCGGGGAGCTGTTTTTT. Translating gives CASTESGFGELFF.

The rearrangement joins TRBV25-1 to TRBJ1-3; the D is unclear. The CDR3 covers 16 residues. Germline CDR1 and CDR2: MGHDK and SYGVNS. Trimming took 3 bases from V and 0 from J, leaving 12 bases between them. The CDR3 DNA reads as TGTGCCAGCAGTGACTGGACCGAAAACTCTGGAAACACCATATATTTT. Its protein is CASSDWTENSGNTIYF.

The chain couples TRBV11-3 to TRBJ2-3; D ambiguous. The CDR3 spans 14 residues. The germline V gene encodes CDR1 SGHNT and CDR2 YENEEA. V gave up 5 bases and J gave up 3 bases, with 12 bases separating them. CDR3 sequence (DNA): TGTGCCAGCAGCCCCGGGCCCGCAACAGATACGCAGTATTTT. Translating it yields CASSPGPATDTQYF.

In its sample, this clone was seen a few times. Relative to the germline gene, one junction end is altered; a read error may explain this. This chain uses TRBV11-2 with TRBJ2-1; 9 positions match TRBD1. Germline-derived CDR1 and CDR2 are SGHAT and FQNNGV. The CDR3 consists of 12 residues. CDR3 in amino acids: CASSSEGDRVLF. The CDR3 nucleotides are TGTGCCAGCAGCTCGGAGGGGGACAGGGTCCTCTTC.